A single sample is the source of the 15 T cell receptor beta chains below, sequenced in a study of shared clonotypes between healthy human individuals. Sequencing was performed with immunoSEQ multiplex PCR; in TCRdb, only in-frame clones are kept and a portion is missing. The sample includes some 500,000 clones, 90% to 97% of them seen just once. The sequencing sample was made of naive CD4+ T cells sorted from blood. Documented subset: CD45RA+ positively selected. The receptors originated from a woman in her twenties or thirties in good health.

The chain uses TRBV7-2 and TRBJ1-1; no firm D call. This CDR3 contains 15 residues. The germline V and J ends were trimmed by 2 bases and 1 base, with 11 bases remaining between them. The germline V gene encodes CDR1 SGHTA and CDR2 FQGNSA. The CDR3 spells CASSLSLTTNTEAFF. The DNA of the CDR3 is TGTGCCAGCAGCTTAAGTCTGACGACGAACACTGAAGCTTTCTTT. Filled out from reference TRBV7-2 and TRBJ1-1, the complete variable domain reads GAGVSQSPSNKVTEKGKDVELRCDPISGHTALYWYRQSLGQGLEFLIYFQGNSAPDKSGLPSDRFSAERTGGSVSTLTIQRTQQEDSAVYLCASSLSLTTNTEAFFGQGTRLTVV.

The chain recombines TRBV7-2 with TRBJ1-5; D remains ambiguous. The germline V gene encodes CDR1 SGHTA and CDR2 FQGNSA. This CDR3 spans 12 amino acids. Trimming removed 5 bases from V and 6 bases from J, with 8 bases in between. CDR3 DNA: TGTGCCAGCAGCCCGTACGGTCAGCCCCAGCATTTT. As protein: CASSPYGQPQHF. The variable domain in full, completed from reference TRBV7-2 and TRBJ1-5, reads GAGVSQSPSNKVTEKGKDVELRCDPISGHTALYWYRQSLGQGLEFLIYFQGNSAPDKSGLPSDRFSAERTGGSVSTLTIQRTQQEDSAVYLCASSPYGQPQHFGDGTRLSIL.

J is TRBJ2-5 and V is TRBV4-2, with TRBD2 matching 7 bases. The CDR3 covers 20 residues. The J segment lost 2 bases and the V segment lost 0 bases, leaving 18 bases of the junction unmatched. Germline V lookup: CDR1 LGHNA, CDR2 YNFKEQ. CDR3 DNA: TGTGCCAGCAGCCAAGATGCGGCGAGCGGGACTTACACCACACAAGAGACCCAGTACTTC. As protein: CASSQDAASGTYTTQETQYF.

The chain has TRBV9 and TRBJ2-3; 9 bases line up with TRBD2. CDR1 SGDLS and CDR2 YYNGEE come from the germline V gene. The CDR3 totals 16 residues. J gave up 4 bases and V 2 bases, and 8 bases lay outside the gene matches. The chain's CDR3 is CASSVGTSSQSDTQYF. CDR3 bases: TGTGCCAGCAGCGTCGGGACTAGCAGTCAGTCAGATACGCAGTATTTT.

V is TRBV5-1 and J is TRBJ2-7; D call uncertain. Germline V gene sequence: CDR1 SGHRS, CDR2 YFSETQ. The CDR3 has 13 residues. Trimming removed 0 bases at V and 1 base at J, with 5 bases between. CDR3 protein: CASSLGRSYEQYF. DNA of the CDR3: TGCGCCAGCAGCTTGGGCAGGTCCTACGAGCAGTACTTC.

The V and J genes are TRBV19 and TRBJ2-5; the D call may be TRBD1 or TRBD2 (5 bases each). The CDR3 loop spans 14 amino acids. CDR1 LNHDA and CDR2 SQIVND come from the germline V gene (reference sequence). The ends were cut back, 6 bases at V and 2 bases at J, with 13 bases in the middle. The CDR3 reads CASSRDHGQETQYF. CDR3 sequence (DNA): TGTGCCAGTAGCCGGGACCATGGGCAAGAGACCCAGTACTTC.

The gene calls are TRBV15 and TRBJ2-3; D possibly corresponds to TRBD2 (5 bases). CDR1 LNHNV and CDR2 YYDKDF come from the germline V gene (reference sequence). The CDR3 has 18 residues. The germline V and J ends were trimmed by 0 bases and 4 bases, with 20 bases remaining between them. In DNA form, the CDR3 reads TGTGCCACCAGCAGAGATCTCTTCGAGGGTAAAATACCAGATACGCAGTATTTT. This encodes CATSRDLFEGKIPDTQYF.

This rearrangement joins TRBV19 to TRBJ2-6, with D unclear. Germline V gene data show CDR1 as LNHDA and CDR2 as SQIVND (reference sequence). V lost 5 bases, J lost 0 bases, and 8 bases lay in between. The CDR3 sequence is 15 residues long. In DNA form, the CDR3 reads TGTGCCAGTAGTCATACCGGCTCTGGGGCCAACGTCCTGACTTTC. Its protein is CASSHTGSGANVLTF.

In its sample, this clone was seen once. In nucleotides, the CDR3 is TGTGCCAGCAGCTTCAGGACAGGGGGCACTGAAGCTTTCTTT. Its translation: CASSFRTGGTEAFF. The genes are TRBV11-2 and TRBJ1-1; 10 bases match TRBD1. V trimming: 3 bases; J trimming: 4 bases; junction bases outside the gene matches: 2. CDR3 size: 14 residues. The V gene's germline CDR1 is SGHAT and CDR2 FQNNGV.

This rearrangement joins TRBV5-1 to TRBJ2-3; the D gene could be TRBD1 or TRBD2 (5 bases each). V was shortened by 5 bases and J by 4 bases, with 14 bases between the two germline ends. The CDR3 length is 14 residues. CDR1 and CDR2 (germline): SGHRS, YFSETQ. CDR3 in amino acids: CASRILGVADTQYF. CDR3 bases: TGCGCCAGCAGAATCTTGGGGGTGGCAGATACGCAGTATTTT.

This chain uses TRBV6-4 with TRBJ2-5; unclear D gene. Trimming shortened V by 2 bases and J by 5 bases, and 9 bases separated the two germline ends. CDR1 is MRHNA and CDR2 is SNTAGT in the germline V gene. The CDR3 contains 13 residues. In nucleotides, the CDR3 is TGTGCCAGCAGTGACGGGGTATCCGAGACCCAGTACTTC. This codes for CASSDGVSETQYF.

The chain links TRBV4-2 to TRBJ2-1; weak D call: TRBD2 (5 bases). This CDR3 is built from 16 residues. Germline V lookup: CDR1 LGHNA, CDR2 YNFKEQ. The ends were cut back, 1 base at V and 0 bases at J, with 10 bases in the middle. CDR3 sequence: CASSQGRVSSYNEQFF. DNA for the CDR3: TGTGCCAGCAGCCAAGGGCGGGTGAGCTCCTACAATGAGCAGTTCTTC.

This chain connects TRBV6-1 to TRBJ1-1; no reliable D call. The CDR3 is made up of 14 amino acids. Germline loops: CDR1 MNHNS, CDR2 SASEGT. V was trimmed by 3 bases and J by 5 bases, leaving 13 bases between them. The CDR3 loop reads CASSDIEGSTEAFF. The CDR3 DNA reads TGTGCCAGCAGTGATATCGAAGGGAGTACTGAAGCTTTCTTT.

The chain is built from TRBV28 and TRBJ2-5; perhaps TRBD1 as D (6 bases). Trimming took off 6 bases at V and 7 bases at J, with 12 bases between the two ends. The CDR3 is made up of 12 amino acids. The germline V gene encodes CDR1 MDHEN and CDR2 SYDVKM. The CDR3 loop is CASRPGDGTQYF. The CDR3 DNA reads TGTGCCAGCAGGCCAGGGGACGGGACCCAGTACTTC.

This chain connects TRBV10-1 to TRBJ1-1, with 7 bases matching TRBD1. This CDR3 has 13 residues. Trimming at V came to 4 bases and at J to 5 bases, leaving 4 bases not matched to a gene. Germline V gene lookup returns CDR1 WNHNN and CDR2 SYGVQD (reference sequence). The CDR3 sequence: CASSGQGETEAFF. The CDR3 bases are TGCGCCAGCAGTGGACAGGGAGAGACTGAAGCTTTCTTT.